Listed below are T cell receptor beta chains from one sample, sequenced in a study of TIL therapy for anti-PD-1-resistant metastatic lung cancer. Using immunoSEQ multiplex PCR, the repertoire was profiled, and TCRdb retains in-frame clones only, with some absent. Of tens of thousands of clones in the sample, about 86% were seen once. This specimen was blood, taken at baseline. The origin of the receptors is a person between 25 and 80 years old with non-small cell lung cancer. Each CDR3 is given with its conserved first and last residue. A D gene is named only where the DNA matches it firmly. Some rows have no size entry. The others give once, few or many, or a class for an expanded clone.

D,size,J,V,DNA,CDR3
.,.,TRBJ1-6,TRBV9,TGTGCCAGCAGCGTAGGAGTTGGGGATTCACCCCTCCACTTT,CASSVGVGDSPLHF
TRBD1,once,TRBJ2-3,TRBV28,TGTGCCAGCAGTAAACAGGGGGCCGGTCCCACAGATACGCAGTATTTT,CASSKQGAGPTDTQYF
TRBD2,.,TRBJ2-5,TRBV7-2,TGTGCCAGCAGCTTAGGGGCGGGGGGGCGAGAGACCCAGTACTTC,CASSLGAGGRETQYF
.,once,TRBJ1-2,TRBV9,TGTGCCAGCCGGGACGACTCTCCCTATGGCTACACCTTC,CASRDDSPYGYTF
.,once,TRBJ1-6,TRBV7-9,TGTGCCAGCAGCTTTCGGACCGCGAGCTCCTATAATTCACCCCTCCACTTT,CASSFRTASSYNSPLHF
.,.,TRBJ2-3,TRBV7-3,TGTGCCAGCAGCTTAAGCTCCCCGAGCACAGATACGCAGTATTTT,CASSLSSPSTDTQYF
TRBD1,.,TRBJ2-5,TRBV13,TGTGCCAGCAGCTTAGGGGGACAGGGGAGTCGAGAGACCCAGTACTTC,CASSLGGQGSRETQYF
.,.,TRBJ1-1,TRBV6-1,TGTGCCAGCAGTGAAGGGGAAAACACTGAAGCTTTCTTT,CASSEGENTEAFF
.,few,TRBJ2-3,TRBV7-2,TGTGCCAGCAGCTCCTACACAGATACGCAGTATTTT,CASSSYTDTQYF
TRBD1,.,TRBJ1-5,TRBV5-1,TGCGCCAGCAGCCGGGACAGCCGCAATCAGCCCCAGCATTTT,CASSRDSRNQPQHF
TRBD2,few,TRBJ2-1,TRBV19,TGTGCCAGTACCCCAAGCGGGAGCGGGCACAATGAGCAGTTCTTC,CASTPSGSGHNEQFF
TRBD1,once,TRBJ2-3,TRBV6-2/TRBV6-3,TGTGCCAGCAGTTACCCTACAAGCAACCCAGGGGGATCAGATACGCAGTATTTT,CASSYPTSNPGGSDTQYF
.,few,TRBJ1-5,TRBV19,TGTGCCAGTAGTATCCCCGCGACCAGAAATCAGCCCCAGCATTTT,CASSIPATRNQPQHF